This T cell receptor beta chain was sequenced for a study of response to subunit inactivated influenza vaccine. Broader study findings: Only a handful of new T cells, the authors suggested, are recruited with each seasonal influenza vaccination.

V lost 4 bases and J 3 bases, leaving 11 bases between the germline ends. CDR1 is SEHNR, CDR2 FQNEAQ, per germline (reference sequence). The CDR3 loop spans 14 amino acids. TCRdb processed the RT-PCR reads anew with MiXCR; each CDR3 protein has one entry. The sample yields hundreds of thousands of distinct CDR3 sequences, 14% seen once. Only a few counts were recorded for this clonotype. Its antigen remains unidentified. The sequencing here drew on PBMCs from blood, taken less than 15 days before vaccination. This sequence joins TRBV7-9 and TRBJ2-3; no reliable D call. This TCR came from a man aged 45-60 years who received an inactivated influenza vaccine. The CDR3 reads CASSSPMGTDTQYF. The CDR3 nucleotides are TGTGCCAGCAGCTCCCCGATGGGAACAGATACGCAGTATTTT.